This T cell receptor (beta chain) originates from a study of neoadjuvant anti-PD-1 for oral cavity cancer (dated by TCRdb to the early 2020s). Notes on the research overall: Before curative-intent surgical resection, most patients were given three to four biweekly doses of nivolumab at 3 mg/kg. A fourth nivolumab dose was given around day 43 to patients without progression, and definitive surgical resection was performed in those patients on days 50-56. Responders were defined as patients with complete response, partial response or stable disease by RECIST 1.1; non-responders were defined as patients with progression. There were 12 patients in the parent correlative cohort, and the response rate was more than 25%. Summary of the overall study and its limitations: Higher pretreatment blood TCRbeta clonality and lower post-treatment tumor TCRbeta clonality were correlated with higher pretreatment blood Treg/Th17 ratios. After neoadjuvant nivolumab, T cell clonality (Gini index) in PBMCs was significantly higher in non-responders than in responders. TCR analyses included only three patients per response group, and the authors called for larger cohorts for validation.

The time point label, as the study defines it: after neoadjuvant nivolumab, at surgical resection. The patients had newly diagnosed stage II-IVA oral cavity squamous cell carcinoma and had not received any prior systemic or radiation treatment. The cohort was made up of patients with locally advanced, HPV-negative oral cavity squamous cell carcinoma. Peripheral blood mononuclear cells were analyzed directly, without maintenance or expansion in culture. The samples were obtained from a longitudinal correlative study of a single-arm phase II trial testing neoadjuvant nivolumab in oral cavity squamous cell carcinoma. Genomic DNA-based TCRbeta sequencing was performed on subject-matched pre- and post-treatment PBMCs and tumors from three responders and three non-responders. Peripheral blood mononuclear cells were collected before nivolumab treatment and again after treatment, at the time of surgery. The Maxwell RSC DNA from Cells kit was used to extract genomic DNA from PBMCs.

From the cysteine through the phenylalanine, the CDR3 covers 15 amino acids. Just CDR3 DNA is preserved here, 45 bases in frame from base 1. V trim: 10 bases; J trim: 4 bases; unmatched bases: 9. The germline V gene (reference sequence) provides CDR1 LNHDA and CDR2 SQIVND. With respect to this clone: Its recognized antigen is unknown. No much larger clone is present one base from it, and per-base qualities are unavailable.

For deep sequencing, PBMC libraries mostly used around 0.45 ug of input genomic DNA, with six replicates for each sample. Following the manufacturer's instructions, the team built TCRbeta libraries using the immunoSEQ hsTCRbeta kit. The finished libraries were brought together in one pool at approximately 3 nM, which was then read using an Illumina NovaSeq 6000 S4 flow cell. The original methods were these. Raw data preprocessing and quality control were performed with the immunoSEQ Analyzer. The analysis was restricted to productive rearrangements, with each unique CDR3 amino acid sequence defining a clonotype. Using the R package tcR, the researchers computed the Gini-Simpson index as their estimate of repertoire clonality. Gini indices were compared with Student's t test, and associations with tumor size change were assessed by Pearson correlation. TCRdb took over this immuneACCESS table, retaining in-frame rearrangements with V and J assigned. Such tables are incomplete; in checked studies, under half of the missing clones stem from an unresolved V gene, and the remainder is unexplained. V, J and clone size are taken as reported in that table, and D and trimming were inferred from the DNA itself. The sample profile shows 55,000 to 75,000 clones; about 86% of them were found once. Around 2.6% of the sample rests with the top ten.

The sample in question was PBMCs, obtained after nivolumab (anti-PD-1) treatment. This receptor was identified in a person aged 40 to 85 with oral cavity squamous cell carcinoma. The chain was built from TRBV19 and TRBJ2-3; TRBD2 agrees with 12 junctional bases. CDR3 region: CATKTSGSGPDTQYF. The nucleotide sequence is given as TGTGCCACTAAGACTAGCGGGAGCGGCCCAGATACGCAGTATTTT.